This T cell receptor beta chain was captured by sequencing in a study of cytomegalovirus exposure and HLA in healthy donors. Notes on the study in general: As was reported, the classifier diagnosed cytomegalovirus status with high specificity and sensitivity.

With regard to this clone: The target antigen is unknown.

Primers included in the PCR were 60 Vbeta and 13 Jbeta primers. Produced via immunoSEQ multiplex PCR; TCRdb's table is partial and in-frame only. The data contain fewer than 150,000 clones, around 76% of them singletons. CDR3 length: 15 residues. Trimming left V 0 bases short and J 3 bases short, with 11 bases between. Germline lookup yields CDR1 WNHNN and CDR2 SYGVQD (reference sequence). V and J are TRBV10-1 and TRBJ1-1; D gene ambiguous. What was sequenced was PBMCs. The sequence was collected from a man aged 50 to 59 in good health and CMV-seropositive. As DNA, the CDR3 is TGCGCCAGCAGTGAGTCACGCGGCGGGGACACTGAAGCTTTCTTT. Its protein is CASSESRGGDTEAFF.